These 15 T cell receptor beta chains share one sample of origin, sequenced in a study of blood T cell repertoires in COVID-19. Repertoires were generated with immunoSEQ multiplex PCR, while TCRdb's copy carries only in-frame clones and drops some. In the table there are 95,000 to 150,000 clones, more than 60% of which are singletons. The specimen sequenced was peripheral blood. These receptors all stem from a man between 65 and 85 years old with acute or convalescent COVID-19.

This chain links TRBV4-1 with TRBJ2-7; D possibly corresponds to TRBD2 (5 bases). Germline V gene data show CDR1 as MGHRA and CDR2 as YSYEKL. This CDR3 contains 15 residues. Deletions cut 1 base from V and 3 bases from J, with 13 bases between. The CDR3 DNA follows: TGCGCCAGCAGCCAAGCGGAAACGGGGAGCTACGAGCAGTACTTC. It is translated as CASSQAETGSYEQYF.

The V gene is TRBV9, the J gene TRBJ1-2; D might be TRBD1 (6 bases). CDR3 size: 12 residues. Germline assignment: CDR1 SGDLS and CDR2 YYNGEE. V gave up 0 bases and J gave up 8 bases, with 8 bases separating them. The CDR3 sequence: CASSVGGLGYTF. In nucleotides, the CDR3 is TGTGCCAGCAGCGTAGGGGGGCTCGGCTACACCTTC.

The CDR3 DNA reads TGTGCCAGCAGCCATCCGGGACATACAGAGACCCAGTACTTC. Encoded protein: CASSHPGHTETQYF. The V and J genes are TRBV7-9 and TRBJ2-5; the D gene is possibly TRBD1 (6 bases). V lost 5 bases, J lost 4 bases, and 14 bases lay in between. Germline CDR1 reads SEHNR; CDR2 reads FQNEAQ (reference sequence). There are 14 residues in the CDR3.

Only a few counts were recorded for this clone. The CDR3 region is CASSRGDSGPYNEQFF. The CDR3 DNA is TGCGCCAGCAGCCGTGGGGACAGTGGCCCCTACAATGAGCAGTTCTTC. J is TRBJ2-1 and V is TRBV5-1, with 7 bases aligning to TRBD1. V was pared by 4 bases and J by 2 bases, with 9 bases of the junction left unmatched. Germline-derived CDR1 and CDR2 are SGHRS and YFSETQ. There are 16 residues in the CDR3.

The V call is TRBV5-1, the J call TRBJ1-5; 7 bases are shared with TRBD1. With V trimmed by 5 bases and J by 1 base, 6 bases remained unmatched. This CDR3 spans 15 amino acids. CDR1 and CDR2 from the germline V gene are SGHRS and YFSETQ. The CDR3 nucleotides are TGCGCCAGCAGTTCCACAGGGGCCAGCAATCAGCCCCAGCATTTT. Protein sequence: CASSSTGASNQPQHF.

This clone was counted only a few times. V usage is TRBV5-8 and J usage is TRBJ2-2; TRBD1 matches 7 bases. The CDR3 spans 17 residues. Germline CDR1 and CDR2: SGHTS and YDEGEE. The V segment lost 2 bases and the J segment 1 base; nucleotides outside the gene matches: 8. The CDR3: CASSLIRTGVNTGELFF. For the CDR3, the DNA is TGTGCCAGCAGCTTAATCCGGACAGGCGTGAACACCGGGGAGCTGTTTTTT.

As concerns this clone: This CDR3 is also generated by other DNA sequences in the sample. The J gene is TRBJ2-5, the V gene TRBV5-1, with D unresolved. Germline V gene lookup returns CDR1 SGHRS and CDR2 YFSETQ. The CDR3 has 12 amino acids. Trimming shortened V by 0 bases and J by 5 bases, and 5 bases separated the two germline ends. CDR3: CASSLAGETQYF. The CDR3 DNA sequence: TGCGCCAGCAGCTTGGCCGGGGAGACCCAGTACTTC.

The rearrangement joins TRBV2 to TRBJ1-4; possible D gene TRBD1, 6 bases. The CDR3 has 14 amino acids. The V end lost 6 bases, the J end lost 7 bases, and 15 bases lay between the germline ends. CDR1 is SNHLY, CDR2 FYNNEI, per germline. CDR3 residues: CASRKGGKSEKLFF. CDR3 coding DNA: TGTGCCAGCAGGAAAGGGGGTAAATCTGAAAAACTGTTTTTT.

This clone showed up just a few times. The rearrangement uses TRBV5-1 and TRBJ1-1; tentatively, D is TRBD1 (5 bases). Trimming removed 7 bases from V and 4 bases from J, with 17 bases in between. This CDR3 has 14 amino acids. Germline CDR1 SGHRS, CDR2 YFSETQ. The CDR3 reads CASFQGSGATEAFF. CDR3 in DNA: TGCGCCAGCTTCCAGGGTTCGGGAGCCACTGAAGCTTTCTTT.

This chain links TRBV9 with TRBJ1-4; 7 positions agree with TRBD1. This CDR3 is 15 amino acids long. Losses at the gene ends were 2 bases for V and 2 bases for J; bases not matched to a gene: 3. Germline lookup yields CDR1 SGDLS and CDR2 YYNGEE. The CDR3 coding sequence is TGTGCCAGCAGCGTTGTGGGACAGACTAATGAAAAACTGTTTTTT. Residues: CASSVVGQTNEKLFF.

The CDR3 loop reads CASSPGDSWNTEAFF. CDR3 DNA: TGTGCCAGTAGTCCCGGGGACAGCTGGAACACTGAAGCTTTCTTT. This sequence joins TRBV19 and TRBJ1-1; 7 bases map to TRBD1. Looked up from germline, CDR1 is LNHDA and CDR2 is SQIVND (reference sequence). The V gene end was trimmed by 5 bases and the J gene end by 1 base; junction bases not matched to a gene: 7. The CDR3 is made up of 15 amino acids.

V is TRBV9 and J is TRBJ1-4, with TRBD1 identical over 8 bases. This CDR3 comprises 14 residues. Unmatched junction bases numbered 6, after V lost 4 bases and J lost 7 bases. The germline V gene has CDR1 SGDLS and CDR2 YYNGEE. CDR3 in amino acids: CASSPGTGGEKLFF. The CDR3 nucleotides are TGTGCCAGCAGCCCCGGGACAGGCGGTGAAAAACTGTTTTTT.

The V and J genes are TRBV4-3 and TRBJ1-4; 10 bases line up with TRBD1. The CDR3 totals 17 residues. V lost 4 bases to trimming and J lost 7 bases; unmatched junction nucleotides: 12. The germline V gene encodes CDR1 LGHNA and CDR2 YSLEER. In DNA form, the CDR3 reads TGCGCCAGCAGCCGCATAAGGGCGACAGGGGGCAGTGAAAAACTGTTTTTT. Translated, it gives CASSRIRATGGSEKLFF.

This clone was detected a few times. The genes are TRBV4-1 and TRBJ1-5; D is unresolved. CDR3 length equals 14 residues. The V gene's germline CDR1 is MGHRA and CDR2 YSYEKL. The V end lost 0 bases, the J end lost 5 bases, and 8 bases lay between the germline ends. The CDR3: CASSQDASDQPQHF. CDR3 nucleotides: TGCGCCAGCAGCCAAGATGCGAGTGATCAGCCCCAGCATTTT.

The V and J genes are TRBV6-6 and TRBJ2-5; 9 nucleotides agree with TRBD2. Germline V lookup: CDR1 MNHNY, CDR2 SVGAGI (reference sequence). The CDR3 loop spans 14 amino acids. V trimming: 6 bases; J trimming: 9 bases; junction bases outside the gene matches: 11. CDR3 amino acids: CASRLAGAGVAQYF. The CDR3 nucleotides read TGTGCCAGCAGATTAGCGGGGGCCGGCGTGGCCCAGTACTTC.